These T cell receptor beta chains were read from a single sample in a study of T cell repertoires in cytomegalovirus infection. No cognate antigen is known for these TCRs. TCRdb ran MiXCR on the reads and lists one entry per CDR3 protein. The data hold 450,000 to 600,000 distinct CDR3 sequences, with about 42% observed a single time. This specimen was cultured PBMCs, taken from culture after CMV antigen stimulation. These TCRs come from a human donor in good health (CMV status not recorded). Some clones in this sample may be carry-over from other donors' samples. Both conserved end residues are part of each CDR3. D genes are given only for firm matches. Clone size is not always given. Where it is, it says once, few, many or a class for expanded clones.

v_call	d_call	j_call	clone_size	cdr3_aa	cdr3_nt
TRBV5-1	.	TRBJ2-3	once	CASSGGPRTDTQYF	TGCGCCAGCAGCGGGGGGCCCCGGACAGATACGCAGTATTTT
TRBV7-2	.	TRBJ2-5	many	CASSLGRQETQYF	TGTGCCAGCAGCTTGGGGAGGCAAGAGACCCAGTACTTC
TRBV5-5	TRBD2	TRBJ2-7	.	CASSLTGTSTSYEQYF	TGTGCCAGCAGCCTAACCGGGACTAGCACCTCCTACGAGCAGTACTTC
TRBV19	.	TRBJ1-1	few	CASSSPPGTMNTEAFF	TGTGCCAGTAGTTCCCCCCCAGGGACCATGAACACTGAAGCTTTCTTT
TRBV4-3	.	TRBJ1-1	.	CASRLSRGMNTEAFF	TGCGCCAGCAGGCTGTCACGGGGGATGAACACTGAAGCTTTCTTT
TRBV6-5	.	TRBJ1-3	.	CASTPGGDSGNTIYF	TGTGCCAGCACCCCCGGGGGGGACTCTGGAAACACCATATATTTT
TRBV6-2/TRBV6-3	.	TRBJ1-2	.	CASSSTGLAGYTF	TGTGCCAGCAGTTCCACAGGGCTGGCGGGCTACACCTTC
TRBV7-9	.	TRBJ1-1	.	CASSFQPNTEAFF	TGTGCCAGCAGCTTTCAACCGAACACTGAAGCTTTCTTT
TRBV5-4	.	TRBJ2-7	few	CASSFPGAASYEQYF	TGTGCCAGCAGCTTCCCGGGGGCTGCCTCCTACGAGCAGTACTTC
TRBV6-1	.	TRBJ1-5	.	CASSEAGWGGNQPQHF	TGTGCCAGCAGTGAAGCGGGCTGGGGAGGCAATCAGCCCCAGCATTTT
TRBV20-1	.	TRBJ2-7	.	CSAQYSGSSEQYF	TGCAGTGCCCAGTATTCAGGGAGCTCCGAGCAGTACTTC
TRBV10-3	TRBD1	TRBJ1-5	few	CATSGQGRDQPQHF	TGTGCCACCAGCGGACAGGGTAGGGATCAGCCCCAGCATTTT
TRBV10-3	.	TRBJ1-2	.	CAISPGLVLNYGYTF	TGTGCCATCAGTCCGGGACTAGTCCTTAACTATGGCTACACCTTC
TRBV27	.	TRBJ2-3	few	CASSIIRQSTDTQYF	TGTGCCAGCAGTATCATTCGACAGTCCACAGATACGCAGTATTTT
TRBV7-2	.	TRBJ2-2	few	CASSFPANTGELFF	TGTGCCAGCAGCTTCCCGGCGAACACCGGGGAGCTGTTTTTT
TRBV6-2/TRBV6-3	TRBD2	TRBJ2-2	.	CASSYSATSGRRGSGELFF	TGTGCCAGCAGTTACTCGGCGACTAGCGGGAGGAGAGGGTCCGGGGAGCTGTTTTTT
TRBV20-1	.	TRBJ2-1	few	CSASERDSATYNEQFF	TGCAGTGCTAGTGAAAGGGACTCAGCAACCTACAATGAGCAGTTCTTC
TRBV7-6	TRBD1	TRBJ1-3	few	CASSARTGGHGNTIYF	TGTGCCAGCAGCGCTCGGACAGGGGGTCATGGAAACACCATATATTTT
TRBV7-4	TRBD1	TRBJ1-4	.	CASSFGDRVEKLFF	TGTGCCAGCAGCTTTGGGGACAGGGTTGAAAAACTGTTTTTT
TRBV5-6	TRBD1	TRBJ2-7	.	CASSLDGTGYEQYF	TGTGCCAGCAGCTTGGACGGGACAGGCTACGAGCAGTACTTC
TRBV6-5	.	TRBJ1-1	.	CASSYPGMNTEAFF	TGTGCCAGCAGTTACCCTGGCATGAACACTGAAGCTTTCTTT
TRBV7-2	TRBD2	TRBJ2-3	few	CASSLGRAGKADTQYF	TGTGCCAGCAGCTTAGGGCGAGCGGGGAAGGCAGATACGCAGTATTTT
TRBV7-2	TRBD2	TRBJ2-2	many	CASTNQFGLGIGELFF	TGTGCCAGCACCAACCAGTTCGGACTAGGGATCGGGGAGCTGTTTTTT
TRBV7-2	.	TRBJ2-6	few	CASSLGSQFLAGANVLTF	TGTGCCAGCAGTCTAGGGAGTCAGTTCTTGGCTGGGGCCAACGTCCTGACTTTC
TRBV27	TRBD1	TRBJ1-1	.	CASSLLGQGSPEAFF	TGTGCCAGCAGTTTACTCGGACAGGGGTCCCCTGAAGCTTTCTTT
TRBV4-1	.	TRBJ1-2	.	CASSQVDRYNYGYTF	TGCGCCAGCAGCCAAGTCGACCGTTATAACTATGGCTACACCTTC
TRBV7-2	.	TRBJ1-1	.	CASSLKGTEYTEAFF	TGTGCCAGCAGCTTAAAAGGAACGGAATACACTGAAGCTTTCTTT
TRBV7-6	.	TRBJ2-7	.	CASSRGTITYEQYF	TGTGCCAGCAGCCGGGGGACCATAACCTACGAGCAGTACTTC
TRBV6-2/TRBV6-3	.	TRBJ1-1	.	CASNRDFDTEAFF	TGTGCCAGCAACAGGGATTTCGACACTGAAGCTTTCTTT
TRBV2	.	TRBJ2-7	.	CASSEARHEQYF	TGTGCCAGCAGTGAAGCGCGCCACGAGCAGTACTTC
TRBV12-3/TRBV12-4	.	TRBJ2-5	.	CASSLRPGMEQETQYF	TGTGCCAGCAGTTTAAGGCCGGGAATGGAACAAGAGACCCAGTACTTC
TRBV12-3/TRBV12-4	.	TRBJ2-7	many	CASSLVGVYEQYF	TGTGCCAGCAGTCTCGTAGGGGTTTACGAGCAGTACTTC
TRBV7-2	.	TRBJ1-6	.	CASQNRVGYNSPLHF	TGTGCCAGCCAAAACAGGGTGGGATATAATTCACCCCTCCACTTT
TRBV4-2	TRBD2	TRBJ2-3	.	CASSRQTSGVPGTQYF	TGTGCCAGCAGCCGGCAGACTAGCGGGGTCCCCGGGACGCAGTATTTT
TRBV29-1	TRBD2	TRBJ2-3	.	CSASGLAGVYTQYF	TGCAGCGCATCAGGACTAGCGGGGGTGTATACGCAGTATTTT
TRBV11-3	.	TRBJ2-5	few	CASSPRSGEGTQYF	TGTGCCAGCAGCCCCCGAAGCGGAGAGGGGACCCAGTACTTC
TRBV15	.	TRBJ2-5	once	CATRQPYAETQYF	TGTGCCACCAGACAGCCTTACGCAGAGACCCAGTACTTC
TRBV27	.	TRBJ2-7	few	CATSVGNPRFSYEQYF	TGTGCCACCTCAGTAGGCAACCCCAGATTCTCCTACGAGCAGTACTTC
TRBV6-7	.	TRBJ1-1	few	CASSYNRIMNTEAFF	TGTGCCAGCAGTTACAACCGGATCATGAACACTGAAGCTTTCTTT
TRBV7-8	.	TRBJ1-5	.	CASSLARGEGSNQPQHF	TGTGCCAGCAGCTTAGCGCGAGGGGAGGGGAGCAATCAGCCCCAGCATTTT
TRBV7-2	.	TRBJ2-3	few	CASSLDRFTDTQYF	TGTGCCAGCAGCTTGGACAGATTCACAGATACGCAGTATTTT
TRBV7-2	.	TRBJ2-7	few	CASSLVRPGELSYEQYF	TGTGCCAGCAGCTTAGTTAGACCAGGGGAACTCTCCTACGAGCAGTACTTC
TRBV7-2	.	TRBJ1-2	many	CASSLTQGAHYGYTF	TGTGCCAGCAGCTTAACGCAGGGAGCGCACTATGGCTACACCTTC
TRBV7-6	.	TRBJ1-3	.	CASSPGPGTGNTIYF	TGTGCCAGCAGTCCTGGCCCGGGGACTGGAAACACCATATATTTT
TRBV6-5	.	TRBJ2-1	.	CATSREPKSYNEQFF	TGTGCCACCAGCAGGGAGCCCAAATCCTACAATGAGCAGTTCTTC
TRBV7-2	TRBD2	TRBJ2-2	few	CASSPGLAVPTGELFF	TGTGCCAGCAGCCCGGGACTAGCGGTACCCACCGGGGAGCTGTTTTTT
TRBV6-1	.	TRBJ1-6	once	CASQTARSPLHF	TGTGCCAGCCAGACGGCACGCTCACCCCTCCACTTT
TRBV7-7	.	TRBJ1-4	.	CASSLGSAGSGEKLFF	TGTGCCAGCAGCTTAGGGTCCGCCGGCAGTGGGGAAAAACTGTTTTTT
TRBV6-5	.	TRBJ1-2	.	CASSTRPDGYTF	TGTGCCAGCAGTACCAGGCCAGATGGCTACACCTTC
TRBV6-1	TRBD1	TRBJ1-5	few	CASSAYLQGAGQPQHF	TGTGCCAGCAGTGCTTACTTACAGGGGGCTGGTCAGCCCCAGCATTTT
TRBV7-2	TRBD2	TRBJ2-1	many	CASSLGSGTYNEQFF	TGTGCCAGCAGCCTAGGTAGCGGGACCTACAATGAGCAGTTCTTC
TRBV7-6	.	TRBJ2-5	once	CASSRIVETQYF	TGTGCCAGCAGCCGGATTGTGGAGACCCAGTACTTC
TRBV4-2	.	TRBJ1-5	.	CASSQDPQQPQHF	TGTGCCAGCAGCCAAGACCCACAACAGCCCCAGCATTTT